The 27 T cell receptor beta chains below come from one sample, sequenced in a study of naive and memory T cell subsets. An equimolar mix of two oligonucleotides served as the beta constant-region primer for TRBC1 and TRBC2. Ligated cDNA was amplified by four rounds of PCR with nested alpha and beta constant-region primers and SP2. TCRdb ran MiXCR on the UMI-ligation and nested PCR reads and lists one entry per CDR3 protein. This sample has tens of thousands of distinct CDR3 sequences; approximately 10% occur once, and the top ten carry around 1.3%. Sequenced sample: naive CD8+ T cells from blood. The receptor set was obtained from a human donor in good health.

This clonotype has only a few counts. V usage is TRBV2 and J usage is TRBJ2-5; maybe TRBD2 (5 bases). Trimming pared 7 bases from V and 4 bases from J, leaving 13 bases between. Germline V lookup: CDR1 SNHLY, CDR2 FYNNEI. The CDR3 is made up of 13 amino acids. CDR3 residues: CASISSEGETQYF. The CDR3 coding sequence is TGTGCCAGCATTAGCTCAGAGGGAGAGACCCAGTACTTC.

This chain links TRBV7-9 with TRBJ1-1; 7 nucleotides align to TRBD1. V was clipped by 4 bases and J by 7 bases; unmatched bases: 12. Germline lookup yields CDR1 SEHNR and CDR2 FQNEAQ (reference sequence). This CDR3 is 15 amino acids long. In DNA form, the CDR3 reads TGTGCCAGCAGCTCCCAAGGGGGCCCGGGAGGTGAAGCTTTCTTT. Its translation is CASSSQGGPGGEAFF.

This clonotype was seen only a few times. The chain employs TRBV7-9 and TRBJ1-1; a possible D gene is TRBD1 (6 bases). V lost 5 bases and J lost 3, with 16 bases in between. The CDR3 consists of 15 residues. The germline V gene encodes CDR1 SEHNR and CDR2 FQNEAQ (reference sequence). CDR3 nucleotides: TGTGCCAGCAGCAAAAAAGGGGGAGTCGACACTGAAGCTTTCTTT. Its translation is CASSKKGGVDTEAFF.

This clonotype was recorded many times. The chain employs TRBV12-3 or TRBV12-4 and TRBJ1-5, with unresolved D. The CDR3 runs to 15 residues. The V end lost 6 bases, the J end lost 0 bases, and 12 bases lay between the germline ends. CDR3 sequence: CASSPRTYSNQPQHF. The CDR3 DNA follows: TGTGCCAGCAGCCCGAGAACATATAGCAATCAGCCCCAGCATTTT.

This clonotype occurred a few times. The chain is built from TRBV13 and TRBJ2-1, with 7 bases fitting TRBD1. This CDR3 is 16 amino acids long. The V segment lost 4 bases and the J segment 0 bases; nucleotides outside the gene matches: 6. Germline lookup yields CDR1 PRHDT and CDR2 FYEKMQ (reference sequence). The CDR3 protein is CASSSIQGSSYNEQFF. In nucleotides, the CDR3 is TGTGCCAGCAGCTCGATACAGGGGAGCTCCTACAATGAGCAGTTCTTC. The complete variable domain, with remaining parts taken from reference TRBV13 and TRBJ2-1, reads AAGVIQSPRHLIKEKRETATLKCYPIPRHDTVYWYQQGPGQDPQFLISFYEKMQSDKGSIPDRFSAQQFSDYHSELNMSSLELGDSALYFCASSSIQGSSYNEQFFGPGTRLTVL.

In its sample, this clonotype was seen a few times. This chain connects TRBV4-1 to TRBJ2-1, with 7 positions matching TRBD2. In germline, CDR1 is MGHRA, CDR2 YSYEKL. The CDR3 is made up of 17 amino acids. The trim removed 0 bases at V and 5 bases at J, leaving 10 bases unmatched. The CDR3 sequence is CASSQDYGRTTDNEQFF. The CDR3 DNA sequence: TGCGCCAGCAGCCAAGATTACGGGAGGACCACCGACAATGAGCAGTTCTTC.

This clonotype was recorded at least ten times. This chain connects TRBV19 to TRBJ2-1; D perhaps matches TRBD2 (7 bases). V was pared by 7 bases and J by 8 bases, with 21 bases between. The CDR3 spans 15 residues. Germline V lookup: CDR1 LNHDA, CDR2 SQIVND (reference sequence). As DNA, the CDR3 is TGTGCCAGTACCCCAACAGGGAGGGCAATTGATGAGCAGTTCTTC. As protein: CASTPTGRAIDEQFF.

Only a few counts were recorded for this clonotype. V is TRBV9 and J is TRBJ2-1; 9 bases align to TRBD2. The CDR3 covers 13 residues. The J segment lost 7 bases and the V segment lost 3 bases, leaving 2 bases of the junction unmatched. CDR1 and CDR2 (germline): SGDLS, YYNGEE. CDR3 protein: CASSAGLANEQFF. In DNA form, the CDR3 reads TGTGCCAGCAGCGCCGGACTAGCGAATGAGCAGTTCTTC.

This clonotype was observed a few times. CDR3 protein: CASSSPKLAGGPANEQFF. CDR3 sequence (DNA): TGTGCCAGCAGCTCCCCAAAGTTAGCGGGAGGGCCGGCCAATGAGCAGTTCTTC. The chain employs TRBV7-9 and TRBJ2-1, with TRBD2 matching over 11 bases. The V gene end was trimmed by 4 bases and the J gene end by 6 bases; junction bases not matched to a gene: 14. CDR1 SEHNR and CDR2 FQNEAQ come from the germline V gene (reference sequence). The CDR3 totals 18 residues. Full variable domain (missing parts from reference TRBV7-9 and TRBJ2-1): DTGVSQNPRHKITKRGQNVTFRCDPISEHNRLYWYRQTLGQGPEFLTYFQNEAQLEKSRLLSDRFSAERPKGSFSTLEIQRTEQGDSAMYLCASSSPKLAGGPANEQFFGPGTRLTVL.

This clonotype occurred many times. The V gene is TRBV30, the J gene TRBJ2-1; no definite D call. This CDR3 comprises 14 residues. V was clipped by 0 bases and J by 5 bases, with 11 bases between them. Germline CDR1 is GTSNPN and CDR2 is SVGIG (reference sequence). The DNA of the CDR3 is TGTGCCTGGAGTGTACTCGGAGCCGACAATGAGCAGTTCTTC. The encoded protein is CAWSVLGADNEQFF.

The J gene is TRBJ2-7, the V gene TRBV9; 11 nucleotides align to TRBD2. The CDR3 extends over 17 amino acids. V lost 4 bases and J lost 0; bases outside the gene matches: 9. The V gene's germline CDR1 is SGDLS and CDR2 YYNGEE. The CDR3 protein is CASSPRLAGLGSYEQYF. The CDR3 DNA reads TGTGCCAGCAGCCCAAGACTAGCGGGATTGGGCTCCTACGAGCAGTACTTC.

The table lists this clonotype with a few counts. The chain is built from TRBV6-1 and TRBJ1-6; no definite D call. V lost 10 bases and J 6 bases, leaving 13 bases between the germline ends. The germline CDR1 and CDR2 sequences are MNHNS and SASEGT. The CDR3 has 13 residues. This CDR3 reads CAILERANSPLHF. The CDR3 DNA reads as TGTGCCATTCTAGAGCGGGCTAATTCACCCCTCCACTTT.

This clonotype was seen repeatedly, ten times or more. Germline is not matched at one junction end, which may reflect a read error. The CDR3: CSARILTRSSDNEQFF. CDR3 DNA sequence: TGCAGTGCAAGAATTTTAACTAGATCCTCCGACAATGAGCAGTTCTTC. The chain carries TRBV20-1 and TRBJ2-1; maybe TRBD2 (5 bases). CDR3 size: 16 residues. Germline CDR1 DFQATT, CDR2 SNEGSKA (reference sequence).

The chain has TRBV12-3 or TRBV12-4 and TRBJ2-1; TRBD1 is a possible D gene (5 bases). V was cut by 6 bases and J by 6 bases, with 9 bases left in between. The CDR3 consists of 12 residues. DNA for the CDR3: TGTGCCAGCAGCCGAACAGGCAATGAGCAGTTCTTC. This encodes CASSRTGNEQFF.

The chain carries TRBV12-5 and TRBJ1-2; D not certain. V was trimmed by 6 bases and J by 4 bases, leaving 12 bases between them. CDR3 length equals 13 residues. The germline V gene has CDR1 LGHNT and CDR2 FRNRAP. The CDR3 region is CASGGGQSYGYTF. The CDR3 DNA reads as TGTGCTAGTGGGGGTGGGCAGAGCTATGGCTACACCTTC.

The chain has TRBV6-5 and TRBJ2-2; TRBD2 agrees at 8 bases. Germline V lookup: CDR1 MNHEY, CDR2 SVGAGI. After removal of 2 bases from V and 1 base from J, the junction contained 0 bases not matched to a gene. CDR3 length equals 15 residues. DNA for the CDR3: TGTGCCAGCAGTTACGCGGGAGGGAACACCGGGGAGCTGTTTTTT. Translation gives CASSYAGGNTGELFF.

Many counts were recorded for this clonotype. V and J are TRBV20-1 and TRBJ1-5; the match to TRBD1 covers 10 bases. In germline, CDR1 is DFQATT, CDR2 SNEGSKA (reference sequence). CDR3 size: 13 residues. The V and J ends lost 5 bases and 6 bases, in that order; junction bases with no gene match: 4. The CDR3 spells CSAGTGDIQPQHF. CDR3 nucleotide sequence: TGCAGTGCTGGGACAGGGGACATTCAGCCCCAGCATTTT.

This clonotype was seen more than once but under ten times. The V call is TRBV3-1, the J call TRBJ2-7, with D perhaps TRBD1 or TRBD2 (5 bases each). Deletions cut 0 bases from V and 5 bases from J, with 17 bases between. Germline V gives CDR1 LGHDT, CDR2 YNNKEL (reference sequence). The CDR3 sequence is 16 residues long. The DNA for the CDR3 is TGTGCCAGCAGCCAAGACGGTTTGGGGACCACGGACGAGCAGTACTTC. Translating it yields CASSQDGLGTTDEQYF.

Ten or more counts support this clonotype. The gene calls are TRBV12-3 or TRBV12-4 and TRBJ2-7; 7 bases are a match to TRBD2. V was pared by 6 bases and J by 6 bases, with 5 bases of the junction left unmatched. This CDR3 comprises 12 residues. CDR3 in DNA: TGTGCCAGCAGGGGGAGGGCCTCCGAGCAGTACTTC. This translates into CASRGRASEQYF.

This rearrangement joins TRBV2 to TRBJ2-7; 10 bases align to TRBD2. Germline assignment: CDR1 SNHLY and CDR2 FYNNEI. With V trimmed by 4 bases and J by 2 bases, 2 bases remained unmatched. The CDR3 contains 14 residues. The CDR3 here is CASSGTSGTYEQYF. CDR3 DNA: TGTGCCAGCAGTGGGACTAGCGGAACCTACGAGCAGTACTTC.

This clonotype showed up many times. The rearrangement joins TRBV20-1 to TRBJ1-1; 9 nucleotides line up with TRBD1. CDR1 and CDR2 (germline): DFQATT, SNEGSKA (reference sequence). With V trimmed by 5 bases and J by 3 bases, 4 bases remained unmatched. The CDR3 totals 13 residues. CDR3 residues: CSADRGLDTEAFF. As DNA, the CDR3 is TGCAGTGCTGACAGGGGGTTGGACACTGAAGCTTTCTTT.

This clonotype has at least ten counts. V gene TRBV20-1 combines with J gene TRBJ2-3, with D hard to call. CDR3 length: 14 amino acids. Germline CDR1 reads DFQATT; CDR2 reads SNEGSKA (reference sequence). V lost 0 bases and J lost 0, with 7 bases in between. CDR3 sequence reads: CSARDQVSTDTQYF. Written as DNA, the CDR3 is TGCAGTGCTAGAGATCAGGTTAGCACAGATACGCAGTATTTT.

The chain has TRBV28 and TRBJ2-3; 7 bases agree with TRBD1. Germline V gene sequence: CDR1 MDHEN, CDR2 SYDVKM. The CDR3 has 20 amino acids. The J segment lost 1 base and the V segment lost 3 bases, leaving 19 bases of the junction unmatched. CDR3 amino acids: CASSFRSSARGLFGTDTQYF. The DNA for the CDR3 is TGTGCCAGCAGTTTCAGGTCTTCCGCGAGGGGGCTCTTCGGCACAGATACGCAGTATTTT.

In its sample, this clonotype was seen many times. The chain is built from TRBV15 and TRBJ1-6; no definite D call. Trimming cost V 0 bases and J 9 bases, with 12 bases left between them. The CDR3 runs to 15 residues. Germline V gene sequence: CDR1 LNHNV, CDR2 YYDKDF (reference sequence). DNA for the CDR3: TGTGCCACCAGCAGAGATCTCGGCGTCGGTTCACCCCTCCACTTT. Protein sequence: CATSRDLGVGSPLHF. The variable domain in full, completed from reference TRBV15 and TRBJ1-6, reads DAMVIQNPRYQVTQFGKPVTLSCSQTLNHNVMYWYQQKSSQAPKLLFHYYDKDFNNEADTPDNFQSRRPNTSFCFLDIRSPGLGDTAMYLCATSRDLGVGSPLHFGNGTRLTVT.

The sample holds many counts of this clonotype. The rearrangement uses TRBV27 and TRBJ1-5, with TRBD1 as a possible D gene (5 bases). The CDR3 spans 16 residues. Trimming left V 5 bases short and J 1 base short, with 15 bases between. The germline V gene encodes CDR1 MNHEY and CDR2 SMNVEV (reference sequence). As DNA, the CDR3 is TGTGCCAGCAGTCCAAGTTGGGGCGAGAGCAATCAGCCCCAGCATTTT. Translating gives CASSPSWGESNQPQHF.

This clonotype was seen repeatedly, ten times or more. This chain joins TRBV29-1 and TRBJ1-1; possibly TRBD1 for D (6 bases). CDR3 length: 12 amino acids. The ends were cut back, 5 bases at V and 1 base at J, with 8 bases in the middle. The germline CDR1 and CDR2 sequences are SQVTM and ANQGSEA. CDR3 amino acids: CSVLGGNTEAFF. The CDR3 DNA follows: TGCAGCGTTCTAGGGGGGAACACTGAAGCTTTCTTT.

In its sample, this clonotype was seen many times. The J gene is TRBJ1-3, the V gene TRBV5-6, with unresolved D. CDR3 size: 14 residues. Trimming left V 4 bases short and J 0 bases short, with 8 bases between. Looked up from germline, CDR1 is SGHDT and CDR2 is YYEEEE. CDR3 nucleotides: TGTGCCAGCAGCGACGGGAACTCTGGAAACACCATATATTTT. Translation gives CASSDGNSGNTIYF.